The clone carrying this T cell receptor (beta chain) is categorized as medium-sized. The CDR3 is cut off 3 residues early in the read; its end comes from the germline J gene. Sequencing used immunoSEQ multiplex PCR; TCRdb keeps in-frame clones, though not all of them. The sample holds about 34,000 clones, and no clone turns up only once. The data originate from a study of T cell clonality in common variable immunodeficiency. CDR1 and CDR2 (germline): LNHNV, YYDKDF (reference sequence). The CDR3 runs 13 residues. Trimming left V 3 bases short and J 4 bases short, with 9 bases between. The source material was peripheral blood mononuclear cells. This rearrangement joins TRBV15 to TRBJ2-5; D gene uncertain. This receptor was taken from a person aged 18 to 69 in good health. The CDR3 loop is CATSSWAGETQYF. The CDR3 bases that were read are TGTGCCACCAGCAGCTGGGCAGGAGAGACC.